This T cell receptor beta chain appears in the sequencing data of a study of cytomegalovirus exposure and HLA in healthy donors. Study-level points and caveats: Certain sequence variants were highly shared and formed a cluster, and this cluster was likely a sequencing artifact. In a later analysis, 15,000 to 20,000 TCR beta sequences were associated with HLA alleles at 0.05 false discovery rate. Available immune exposure information covered CMV serostatus only. Analyses of presence and absence presupposed an approximately uniform sequencing depth across donors.

Primers for the PCR totalled 60 Vbeta and 13 Jbeta. Libraries were prepared by immunoSEQ multiplex PCR; TCRdb keeps only in-frame clonotypes and omits some of them. The sample consists of more than 85,000 clones, approximately 71% of them appearing once. CDR1 is SNHLY and CDR2 is FYNNEI in the germline V gene. V dropped 6 bases and J dropped 6 bases, with 14 bases sitting between them. The CDR3 runs to 13 residues. This clone was counted a few times. The antigen is undetermined. Sequenced sample: PBMCs. The genes are TRBV2 and TRBJ1-1; D may be TRBD1 (6 bases). The TCR originated in a female donor in good health and CMV-seronegative. CDR3 in amino acids: CASSIGGDPEAFF. For the CDR3, the DNA is TGTGCCAGCAGCATAGGGGGGGACCCTGAAGCTTTCTTT.